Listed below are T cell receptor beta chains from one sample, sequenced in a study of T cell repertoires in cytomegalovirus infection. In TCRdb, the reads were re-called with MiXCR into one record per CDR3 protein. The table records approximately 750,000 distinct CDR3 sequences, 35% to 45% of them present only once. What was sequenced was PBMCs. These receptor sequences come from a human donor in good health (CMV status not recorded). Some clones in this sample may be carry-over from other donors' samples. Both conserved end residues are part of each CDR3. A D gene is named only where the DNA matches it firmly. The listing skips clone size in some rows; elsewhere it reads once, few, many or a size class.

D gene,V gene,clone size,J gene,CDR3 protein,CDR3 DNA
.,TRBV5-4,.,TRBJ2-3,CASSLASGDTQYF,TGTGCCAGCAGCTTGGCCAGTGGGGATACGCAGTATTTT
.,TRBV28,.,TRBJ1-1,CASSFTGRVLNEALF,TGTGCCAGCAGTTTCACCGGGCGGGTCCTCAATGAAGCTTTATTT
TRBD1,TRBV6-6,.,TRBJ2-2,CASSYLIRSTRTGGTGELFF,TGTGCCAGCAGTTACCTTATCCGTTCGACCAGGACAGGGGGGACCGGGGAGCTGTTTTTT
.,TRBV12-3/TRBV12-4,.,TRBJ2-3,CASSLRQRSTETQYF,TGTGCCAGCAGCCTTCGACAGAGGTCAACAGAAACGCAGTATTTT
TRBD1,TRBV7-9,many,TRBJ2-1,CASSLGQGAFNEQFF,TGTGCCAGCAGCTTAGGACAGGGGGCGTTCAATGAGCAGTTCTTC
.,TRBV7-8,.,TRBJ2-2,CASSSWGTGELFF,TGTGCCAGCAGCTCATGGGGCACCGGGGAGCTGTTTTTT
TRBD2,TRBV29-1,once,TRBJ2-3,CSVEDPLAGSTDTQYF,TGCAGCGTTGAAGACCCGCTAGCGGGGAGCACAGATACGCAGTATTTT
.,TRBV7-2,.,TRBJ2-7,CASSSSRNEQYF,TGTGCCAGCAGCTCCAGCAGGAACGAGCAGTACTTC
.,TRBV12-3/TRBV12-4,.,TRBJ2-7,CASSFIQAWGEQYF,TGTGCCAGCAGTTTTATCCAGGCATGGGGCGAGCAGTACTTC
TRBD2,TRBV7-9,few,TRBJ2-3,CASSYGTSGVDTQYF,TGTGCCAGCAGCTACGGGACTAGCGGGGTAGATACGCAGTATTTT
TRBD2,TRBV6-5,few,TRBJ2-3,CASSYYGRKADTQYF,TGTGCCAGCAGTTACTACGGGAGGAAAGCAGATACGCAGTATTTT
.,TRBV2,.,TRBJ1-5,CASSVEGGRGQPQHF,TGTGCCAGCAGTGTTGAAGGGGGGCGAGGGCAGCCCCAGCATTTT
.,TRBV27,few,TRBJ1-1,CASSLLGVRSEAFF,TGTGCCAGCAGTTTATTGGGGGTCCGGAGTGAAGCTTTCTTT
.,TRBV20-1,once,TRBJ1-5,CSARPRGVLGQPQHF,TGCAGTGCTAGACCGAGGGGCGTTTTGGGACAGCCCCAGCATTTT
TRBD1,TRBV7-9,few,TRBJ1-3,CASRQGIGTIYF,TGTGCCAGCAGACAGGGGATAGGCACCATATATTTT
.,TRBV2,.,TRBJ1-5,CASSEEGGNQPQHF,TGTGCCAGCAGTGAAGAAGGGGGCAATCAGCCCCAGCATTTT
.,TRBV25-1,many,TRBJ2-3,CASSLLRDTDTQYF,TGTGCCAGCAGTTTACTCCGAGACACAGATACGCAGTATTTT
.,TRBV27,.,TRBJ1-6,CASSFGYGTFSPLHF,TGTGCCAGCAGTTTCGGATACGGCACTTTTTCACCCCTCCACTTT
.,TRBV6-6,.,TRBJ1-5,CASSSNQPQQF,TGTGCCAGCAGCTCTAATCAGCCCCAGCAGTTT
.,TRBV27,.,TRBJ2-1,CASSLSGESSYNEQFF,TGTGCCAGCAGTTTATCGGGGGAGAGCTCCTACAATGAGCAGTTCTTC
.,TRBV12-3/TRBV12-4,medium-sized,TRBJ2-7,CASSLRTVYEQYF,TGTGCCAGCAGCTTGAGGACAGTCTACGAGCAGTACTTC
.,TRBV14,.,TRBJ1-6,CASSLILGNSPLHF,TGTGCCAGCAGCTTGATACTCGGGAATTCACCCCTCCACTTT
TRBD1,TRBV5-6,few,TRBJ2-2,CASSFFVGGARSGELFF,TGTGCCAGCAGCTTCTTTGTAGGGGGCGCGCGGAGCGGGGAGCTGTTTTTT
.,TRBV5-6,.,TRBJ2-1,CASSLEGVPENEQFF,TGTGCCAGCAGCTTGGAAGGGGTCCCGGAGAATGAGCAGTTCTTC
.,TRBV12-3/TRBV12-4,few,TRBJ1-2,CASSPAPPNYGYTF,TGTGCCAGCAGCCCGGCACCCCCTAACTATGGCTACACCTTC
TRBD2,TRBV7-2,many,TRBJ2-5,CASSLARGGRETQYF,TGTGCCAGCAGCTTAGCGCGGGGCGGGAGAGAGACCCAGTACTTC
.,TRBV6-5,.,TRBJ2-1,CASSYLASGSSYNEQFF,TGTGCCAGCAGTTACCTGGCGAGCGGCAGCTCCTACAATGAGCAGTTCTTC
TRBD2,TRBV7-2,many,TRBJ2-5,CASSFALAGGRGETQYF,TGTGCCAGCAGCTTTGCGCTAGCGGGGGGGAGGGGAGAGACCCAGTACTTC
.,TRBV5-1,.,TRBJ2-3,CASSKQGRADTQYF,TGCGCCAGCAGCAAACAGGGTCGCGCAGATACGCAGTATTTT
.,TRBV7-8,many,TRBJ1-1,CASSLGVGNTEAFF,TGTGCCAGCAGCTTAGGGGTAGGGAACACTGAAGCTTTCTTT
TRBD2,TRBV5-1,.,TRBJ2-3,CASSLGLAGGRGTQYF,TGCGCCAGCAGCCTCGGACTAGCGGGAGGTCGCGGTACGCAGTATTTT
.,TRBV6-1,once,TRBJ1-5,CASSEAPLGVQPQHF,TGTGCCAGCAGTGAAGCCCCCTTGGGAGTTCAGCCCCAGCATTTT
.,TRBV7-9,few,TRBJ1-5,CASCGNNQPQHF,TGTGCCAGCTGTGGGAACAATCAGCCCCAGCATTTT
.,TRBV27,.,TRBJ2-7,CSRSLTVSNEKYF,TGTTCCAGAAGTTTAACAGTTTCAAACGAGAAGTACTTC
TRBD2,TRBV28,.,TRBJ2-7,CASRSGTGLYEQYF,TGTGCCAGCAGAAGCGGGACGGGCCTCTACGAGCAGTACTTC
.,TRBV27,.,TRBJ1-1,CASSPLSDRTEAFF,TGTGCCAGCAGTCCTTTATCCGACAGGACGGAAGCTTTCTTT
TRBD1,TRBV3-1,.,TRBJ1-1,CASSQVGQGDTEAFF,TGTGCCAGCAGCCAAGTGGGACAGGGAGACACTGAAGCTTTCTTT
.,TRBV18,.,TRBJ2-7,CASSPPSQSSYEQYF,TGTGCCAGCTCACCACCGAGCCAAAGCTCCTACGAGCAGTACTTC
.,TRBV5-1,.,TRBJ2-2,CASSGQGIGTGELFF,TGCGCCAGCAGCGGCCAGGGTATAGGCACCGGGGAGCTGTTTTTT
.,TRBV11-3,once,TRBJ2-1,CASSISASNEQLF,TGTGCCAGCAGCATCTCCGCCTCCAATGAGCAGTTATTC
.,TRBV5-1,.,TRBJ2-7,CASSASGLGVIYEQYF,TGCGCCAGCAGCGCCTCAGGGCTAGGCGTCATCTACGAGCAGTACTTC
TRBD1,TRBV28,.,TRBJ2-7,CASGVPGTGEEQYF,TGTGCCAGCGGAGTACCCGGGACAGGGGAGGAGCAGTACTTC
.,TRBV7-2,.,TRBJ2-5,CASSLGQALETQYF,TGTGCCAGCAGCTTAGGACAGGCTTTGGAGACCCAGTACTTC